The clone carrying this TCR beta chain was detected only a few times. Its antigen is not identified. The template was genomic DNA from peripheral blood, not RNA. The CDR3 has 13 residues. Germline trimming cut 6 bases from V and 8 bases from J; bases unmatched to any gene: 5. CDR1 is ENHRY, CDR2 SYGVKD, per germline. The sample originates from a study of T cell repertoires in aging, cancer and after chemotherapy. Across the whole study: Donor ages fell into six groups from 30 or younger up to 70 or older. The whole study produced a dataset of several million TCR reads.

Rearranged V-D-J TRB sequences were amplified with a mixed TRB-A/B primer pool. TCRdb analysed the multiplex PCR reads with MiXCR anew, one entry per CDR3 protein. Of roughly 3,000 distinct CDR3 sequences in the sample, roughly 50% were seen once. Points from the study as a whole: In cancer patients, declining TCR diversity with age involved lost richness and lost evenness.

The source material was blood. The chain employs TRBV10-3 and TRBJ2-1; 9 bases align to TRBD1. This clonotype was obtained from a human donor with a blood cancer. For the CDR3, the DNA is TGTGCCATCAGAGGGACAGGGCCCTATGAGCAGTTCTTC. This sequence encodes CAIRGTGPYEQFF.